The 30 T cell receptor beta chains in this list originate from one sample, sequenced in a study of identical twins. A single record per CDR3 protein comes from TCRdb applying MiXCR to the 5' RACE reads. The sample holds 1.5 million to 2 million distinct CDR3 sequences, more than 30% seen once. The sample taken for sequencing was cord blood. The receptors here all came from a newborn girl in good health.

The chain is built from TRBV20-1 and TRBJ1-5; maybe TRBD1 (5 bases). Trimming left V 6 bases short and J 3 bases short, with 12 bases between. The CDR3 has 13 amino acids. Germline CDR1 reads DFQATT; CDR2 reads SNEGSKA (reference sequence). CDR3 sequence: CSAPGGDNQPQHF. CDR3 in DNA: TGCAGTGCCCCCGGGGGGGACAATCAGCCCCAGCATTTT.

The chain is built from TRBV5-1 and TRBJ2-7; no reliable D call. The CDR3 has 14 residues. Trimming stripped 4 bases from V and 3 bases from J, with 14 bases between. Germline values: CDR1 SGHRS, CDR2 YFSETQ. Here the CDR3 DNA reads TGCGCCAGCAGCCTAGACACGGTAGGCTACGAGCAGTACTTC. Residues: CASSLDTVGYEQYF.

The V call is TRBV29-1, the J call TRBJ1-2, with a tentative D call TRBD1 (5 bases). Germline CDR1 SQVTM, CDR2 ANQGSEA. The V and J ends lost 1 base and 7 bases respectively, with 22 bases between them. The CDR3 is 16 residues long. CDR3 sequence reads: CSVEGRPGTSRTGYTF. The CDR3 DNA reads as TGCAGCGTTGAAGGTCGTCCCGGGACCTCGAGAACTGGCTACACCTTC.

The table lists this clonotype with a few counts. The J gene is TRBJ2-1, the V gene TRBV7-9; possibly TRBD2 for D (6 bases). The CDR3 totals 17 residues. Trimming took 5 bases from V and 3 from J, leaving 20 bases between them. Germline CDR1 reads SEHNR; CDR2 reads FQNEAQ (reference sequence). The CDR3 DNA reads TGTGCCAGCAGCCCCAAGGTGACTAGTCACCGCTACAATGAGCAGTTCTTC. Its translation is CASSPKVTSHRYNEQFF.

The CDR3, as DNA: TGCGCCAGCAGCCTCGGGACGATGCAGTACTTC. Amino acids: CASSLGTMQYF. The chain is built from TRBV5-1 and TRBJ2-7; D is perhaps TRBD1 or TRBD2 (5 bases each). The CDR3 consists of 11 residues. Germline V gene data show CDR1 as SGHRS and CDR2 as YFSETQ. Deletions cut 4 bases from V and 9 bases from J, with 11 bases between.

The J gene is TRBJ1-6, the V gene TRBV6-2 or TRBV6-3; the D gene is possibly TRBD1 (6 bases). Per germline, CDR1 MNHEY and CDR2 SVGEGT. The V and J ends lost 5 bases and 10 bases respectively, with 18 bases between them. The CDR3 consists of 15 residues. CDR3 nucleotides: TGTGCCAGCAGTCCCGGAGGGGGGCTAGGATCACCCCTCCACTTT. Amino acids: CASSPGGGLGSPLHF.

This clonotype was observed a handful of times. The chain uses TRBV2 and TRBJ2-2; 10 bases are a match to TRBD2. The CDR3 is 16 residues long. The germline V gene has CDR1 SNHLY and CDR2 FYNNEI. V lost 6 bases, J lost 0 bases, and 4 bases stayed unmatched. CDR3 DNA: TGTGCCAGCAGGAGGACTAGCGGTCCGAACACCGGGGAGCTGTTTTTT. Protein sequence: CASRRTSGPNTGELFF.

This clonotype has only a few counts. This chain uses TRBV12-3 or TRBV12-4 with TRBJ1-1; D remains unclear. The length of the CDR3 is 15 residues. V lost 1 base, J lost 1 base, and 10 bases lay in between. The CDR3 is CASSLGGTWNTEAFF. CDR3 DNA sequence: TGTGCCAGCAGTTTAGGGGGTACTTGGAACACTGAAGCTTTCTTT.

This clonotype was seen a few times. This chain links TRBV2 with TRBJ2-3; 10 nucleotides line up with TRBD2. Per germline, CDR1 SNHLY and CDR2 FYNNEI. The CDR3 has 13 residues. Losses at the gene ends were 7 bases for V and 7 bases for J; bases not matched to a gene: 5. In DNA, the CDR3 is TGTGCCAGCACGCTAGCGGGAGCTAATACGCAGTATTTT. The encoded protein is CASTLAGANTQYF.

This clonotype was picked up a small number of times. The rearrangement links TRBV6-9 to TRBJ2-1, with 7 bases matching TRBD2. The V segment lost 7 bases and the J segment 6 bases; nucleotides outside the gene matches: 6. CDR3 length: 13 amino acids. CDR1 and CDR2 from the germline V gene are MNHGY and SVAAGI. The CDR3 protein is CASIRTSSNEQFF. CDR3 in DNA: TGTGCCAGCATCCGGACTAGTAGCAATGAGCAGTTCTTC.

The V and J genes are TRBV4-1 and TRBJ2-2; a weak D match, TRBD2 (6 bases). Trimming removed 0 bases at V and 7 bases at J, with 12 bases between. The CDR3 length is 15 residues. Germline CDR1 MGHRA, CDR2 YSYEKL. The CDR3 sequence is CASSQDRRGSGELFF. The CDR3 region has the DNA TGCGCCAGCAGCCAAGATCGGCGGGGCAGCGGGGAGCTGTTTTTT.

This clonotype appeared a few times. The chain links TRBV20-1 to TRBJ2-1; 11 nucleotides line up with TRBD2. V lost 1 base to trimming and J lost 4 bases; unmatched junction nucleotides: 3. The CDR3 is made up of 15 amino acids. Germline values: CDR1 DFQATT, CDR2 SNEGSKA (reference sequence). The CDR3 reads CSARARLAGYNEQFF. For the CDR3, the DNA is TGCAGTGCTAGAGCCCGACTAGCGGGGTACAATGAGCAGTTCTTC.

As regards this clonotype: The CDR3 carries no conserved terminal phenylalanine or tryptophan, so it likely arises from a read error. The DNA is left out, because the CDR3 cannot be placed on it with certainty; the CDR3 is given as TCRdb lists it. This CDR3 is CASSLAGGTDTEYS. The chain is built from TRBV12-3 or TRBV12-4 and TRBJ2-3. The CDR3 extends over 14 residues, inclusive of both ends.

The chain has TRBV20-1 and TRBJ1-1, with TRBD1 identical over 8 bases. The CDR3 is made up of 12 amino acids. After removal of 2 bases from V and 10 bases from J, the junction contained 6 bases not matched to a gene. CDR1 is DFQATT and CDR2 is SNEGSKA in the germline V gene (reference sequence). DNA for the CDR3: TGCAGTGCTAGATTCCCCGGGACAGGAGCTTTCTTT. This translates into CSARFPGTGAFF.

This clonotype turned up a few times. J is TRBJ1-2 and V is TRBV5-4; no clear D. The V gene lost 4 bases and the J gene lost 2 bases, with 15 bases spanning the gap. Germline assignment: CDR1 SGHNT and CDR2 YYREEE (reference sequence). The CDR3 has 15 amino acids. The CDR3 nucleotides are TGTGCCAGCAGCCCCTTGCCAGAGCTCAACTATGGCTACACCTTC. Encoded protein: CASSPLPELNYGYTF.

The chain links TRBV7-9 to TRBJ2-1; tentative D call: TRBD2 (6 bases). The germline V gene has CDR1 SEHNR and CDR2 FQNEAQ (reference sequence). V dropped 5 bases and J dropped 3 bases, with 26 bases sitting between them. This CDR3 has 19 amino acids. CDR3 region: CASSQRGGLLVGRYNEQFF. CDR3 DNA: TGTGCCAGCAGCCAAAGGGGAGGACTACTAGTAGGGCGCTACAATGAGCAGTTCTTC.

This clonotype was detected a few times. The rearrangement links TRBV12-3 or TRBV12-4 to TRBJ1-5; D gene uncertain. This CDR3 is built from 14 residues. Trimming cost V 1 base and J 1 base, with 5 bases left between them. The CDR3 DNA sequence: TGTGCCAGCAGTTTAGGGAAGAGCAATCAGCCCCAGCATTTT. It encodes CASSLGKSNQPQHF.

This chain joins TRBV20-1 and TRBJ2-7; 12 bases line up with TRBD2. Germline trimming cut 1 base from V and 2 bases from J; bases unmatched to any gene: 3. The germline V gene has CDR1 DFQATT and CDR2 SNEGSKA (reference sequence). The CDR3 is 15 residues long. CDR3 amino acids: CSARGGLAGTYEQYF. CDR3 in DNA: TGCAGTGCTAGAGGTGGACTAGCGGGAACCTACGAGCAGTACTTC.

This clonotype was counted a few times. This chain connects TRBV29-1 to TRBJ2-7; tentatively, D is TRBD1 (6 bases). CDR1 SQVTM and CDR2 ANQGSEA come from the germline V gene. V gave up 5 bases and J gave up 7 bases, with 18 bases separating them. The CDR3 has 13 amino acids. CDR3 in DNA: TGCAGCGTTCTGTACACTACCAGGGGTGAGCAGTACTTC. As protein: CSVLYTTRGEQYF.

This chain joins TRBV5-1 and TRBJ2-5, with 8 bases lining up with TRBD2. The J segment lost 7 bases and the V segment lost 2 bases, leaving 7 bases of the junction unmatched. Germline V gene lookup returns CDR1 SGHRS and CDR2 YFSETQ. This CDR3 is 14 amino acids long. The CDR3 reads CASSFGRAGATQYF. Written as DNA, the CDR3 is TGCGCCAGCAGCTTCGGGAGGGCCGGAGCGACCCAGTACTTC.

Details on this clonotype: One junction end disagrees with the germline gene, perhaps due to a read error. The J gene is TRBJ1-2, the V gene TRBV6-1, with TRBD1 identical over 7 bases. This CDR3 region has 16 residues. Germline V gene lookup returns CDR1 MNHNS and CDR2 SASEGT. The CDR3 DNA follows: TGTGCCGGCAGTGAAATTAGGGTGACAGGGAGCTATGGCTACACCTTC. Amino acids: CAGSEIRVTGSYGYTF.

V usage is TRBV13 and J usage is TRBJ2-3; possible D gene TRBD1, 6 bases. Looked up from germline, CDR1 is PRHDT and CDR2 is FYEKMQ (reference sequence). V gave up 4 bases and J gave up 1 base, with 27 bases separating them. This CDR3 comprises 20 residues. In DNA form, the CDR3 reads TGTGCCAGCAGCTCCATGGAGCCCTATAACAGGGTAGGGGGCACAGATACGCAGTATTTT. Translation: CASSSMEPYNRVGGTDTQYF.

This clonotype has ten or more counts. The chain uses TRBV9 and TRBJ2-1; either TRBD1 or TRBD2 may fit D (5 bases each). V was trimmed by 3 bases and J by 2 bases, leaving 9 bases between them. This CDR3 is built from 14 residues. Germline V lookup: CDR1 SGDLS, CDR2 YYNGEE. The CDR3 spells CASSDGTTYNEQFF. The DNA for the CDR3 is TGTGCCAGCAGCGATGGGACGACCTACAATGAGCAGTTCTTC.

This clonotype was recorded a few times. The chain carries TRBV5-1 and TRBJ2-1; 9 nucleotides match TRBD1. The CDR3 is 15 residues long. Looked up from germline, CDR1 is SGHRS and CDR2 is YFSETQ. The V gene end was trimmed by 5 bases and the J gene end by 12 bases; junction bases not matched to a gene: 15. This CDR3 is CASSDRTGADKPQFF. DNA of the CDR3: TGCGCCAGCAGTGATAGGACAGGGGCGGATAAACCGCAGTTCTTC. Looking up the rest from reference TRBV5-1 and TRBJ2-1 gives the full variable domain: KAGVTQTPRYLIKTRGQQVTLSCSPISGHRSVSWYQQTPGQGLQFLFEYFSETQRNKGNFPGRFSGRQFSNSRSEMNVSTLELGDSALYLCASSDRTGADKPQFFGPGTRLTVL.

This clonotype showed up just a few times. A much larger clone lies a single base off, so this may be a read error. The chain employs TRBV12-3 or TRBV12-4 and TRBJ1-4, with 8 bases lining up with TRBD1. The CDR3 runs 14 residues. CDR3 sequence: CASSLGTGNGKLFF. CDR3 DNA: TGTGCCAGCAGTTTAGGGACAGGGAATGGAAAACTGTTTTTT.

This clonotype showed up many times. The gene calls are TRBV7-9 and TRBJ1-2, with a tentative D call TRBD1 (6 bases). The V end was cut by 1 base, the J end by 8 bases, with 8 bases between. CDR1 and CDR2 (germline): SEHNR, FQNEAQ (reference sequence). This CDR3 is 12 amino acids long. The CDR3: CASSLGGTGYTF. For the CDR3, the DNA is TGTGCCAGCAGCTTAGGAGGGACAGGCTACACCTTC.

The rearrangement uses TRBV11-2 and TRBJ2-7; the match to TRBD2 covers 10 bases. The CDR3 sequence is 15 residues long. The V gene end was trimmed by 5 bases and the J gene end by 5 bases; junction bases not matched to a gene: 9. Germline-derived CDR1 and CDR2 are SGHAT and FQNNGV. The chain's CDR3 is CASSPFGTSVHEQYF. DNA for the CDR3: TGTGCCAGCAGCCCCTTCGGGACTAGCGTCCACGAGCAGTACTTC. The full variable domain, with the rest looked up from reference TRBV11-2 and TRBJ2-7, is EAGVAQSPRYKIIEKRQSVAFWCNPISGHATLYWYQQILGQGPKLLIQFQNNGVVDDSQLPKDRFSAERLKGVDSTLKIQPAKLEDSAVYLCASSPFGTSVHEQYFGPGTRLTVT.

The chain joins TRBV9 to TRBJ2-1; D remains ambiguous. Trimming stripped 3 bases from V and 6 bases from J, with 10 bases between. The CDR3 consists of 13 residues. CDR1 SGDLS and CDR2 YYNGEE come from the germline V gene. Here the CDR3 DNA reads TGTGCCAGCAGCGAATCCCCTTTCAATGAGCAGTTCTTC. Its translation: CASSESPFNEQFF.

This sequence joins TRBV12-3 or TRBV12-4 and TRBJ2-3; D unclear. The V and J ends lost 2 bases and 0 bases respectively, with 18 bases between them. This CDR3 has 18 residues. The CDR3 loop is CASSLLWATPPSTDTQYF. CDR3 coding DNA: TGTGCCAGCAGTTTACTATGGGCCACCCCCCCTAGCACAGATACGCAGTATTTT.

This clonotype has more than one count but fewer than ten. The chain is built from TRBV10-3 and TRBJ2-1; possibly TRBD1 or TRBD2 for D (5 bases each). The J call could be wrong; TRBJ2-7 is a better fit for the DNA end. CDR1 ENHRY and CDR2 SYGVKD come from the germline V gene. The CDR3 contains 15 residues. Here the CDR3 reads CATTGPLSSYNEQYF. CDR3 DNA sequence: TGTGCCACCACGGGGCCCCTAAGCTCCTACAATGAGCAGTACTTC.